This record looks at one T cell receptor beta chain sequence and its context. Regarding time point: sample taken at primary tumor resection. The sample comes from a study of spatial heterogeneity in lung cancer. TCRdb processed the 5' RACE reads anew with MiXCR; each CDR3 protein has one entry. The table includes about 1,900 distinct CDR3 sequences, roughly a quarter detected once. The clonotype was recovered from a male donor with early-stage non-small cell lung cancer. The sequencing here drew on normal lung tissue next to the tumor, taken at surgery.

CDR3 nucleotides: TGCGCCAGCAGCTTTAACAGGGAAACCAACACCTTC. It yields the protein CASSFNRETNTF. V is TRBV5-1 and J is TRBJ1-2; D possibly corresponds to TRBD1 (6 bases). Trimming removed 2 bases at V and 12 bases at J, with 14 bases between. This CDR3 is 12 amino acids long. Germline CDR1 and CDR2: SGHRS and YFSETQ.